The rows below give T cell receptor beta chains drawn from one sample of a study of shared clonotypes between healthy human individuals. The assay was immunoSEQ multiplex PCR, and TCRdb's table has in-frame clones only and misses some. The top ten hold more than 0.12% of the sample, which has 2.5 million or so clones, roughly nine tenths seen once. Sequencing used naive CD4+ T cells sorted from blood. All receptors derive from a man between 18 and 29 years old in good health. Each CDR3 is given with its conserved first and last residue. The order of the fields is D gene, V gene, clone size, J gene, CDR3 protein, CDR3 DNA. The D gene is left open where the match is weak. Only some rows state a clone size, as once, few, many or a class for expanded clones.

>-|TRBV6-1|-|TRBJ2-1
CASKDGFSSYNEQFF
TGTGCCAGCAAAGACGGGTTCAGCTCCTACAATGAGCAGTTCTTC
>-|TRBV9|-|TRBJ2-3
CASSVSGQGTDTQYF
TGTGCCAGCAGCGTATCCGGGCAGGGGACAGATACGCAGTATTTT
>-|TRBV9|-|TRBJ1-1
CASSVSGTLNTEAFF
TGTGCCAGCAGCGTATCCGGGACATTGAACACTGAAGCTTTCTTT
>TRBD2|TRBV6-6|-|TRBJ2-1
CASIQSGRAADEQFF
TGTGCCAGCATTCAGAGCGGGAGGGCCGCAGATGAGCAGTTCTTC
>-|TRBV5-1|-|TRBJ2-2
CASSSLFLDTGELFF
TGCGCCAGCAGCTCCCTCTTTTTGGACACCGGGGAGCTGTTTTTT
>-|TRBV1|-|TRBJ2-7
CTSSHILGTGYEQYF
TGCACCAGCAGCCATATACTAGGAACTGGGTACGAGCAGTACTTC
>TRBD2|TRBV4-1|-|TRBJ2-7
CASSQVIPSGSRMSSYEQYF
TGCGCCAGCAGCCAAGTAATCCCTAGCGGGAGCCGAATGTCGTCGTACGAGCAGTACTTC
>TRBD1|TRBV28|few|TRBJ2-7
CASSLGTGPYEQYF
TGTGCCAGCAGTTTAGGGACAGGACCCTACGAGCAGTACTTC
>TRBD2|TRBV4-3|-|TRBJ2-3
CASSQDLAGGTDTQYF
TGCGCCAGCAGCCAAGATCTGGCGGGAGGGACAGATACGCAGTATTTT
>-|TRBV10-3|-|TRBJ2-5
CAISESIAAQETQYF
TGTGCCATCAGTGAGTCCATTGCGGCTCAAGAGACCCAGTACTTC
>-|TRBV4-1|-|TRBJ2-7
CASSPLRGGPSYEQYF
TGCGCCAGCAGCCCACTTCGGGGCGGGCCCTCCTACGAGCAGTACTTC
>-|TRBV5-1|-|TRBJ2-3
CASRDGVDTQYF
TGCGCCAGCAGGGATGGAGTAGATACGCAGTATTTT
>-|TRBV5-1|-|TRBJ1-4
CASRLGGTTNEKLFF
TGCGCCAGCAGATTGGGGGGCACAACTAATGAAAAACTGTTTTTT
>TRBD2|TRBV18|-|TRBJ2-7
CASSPRLAIFYEQYF
TGTGCCAGCTCACCACGACTAGCGATTTTCTACGAGCAGTACTTC
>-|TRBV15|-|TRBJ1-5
CATSRDGQGIWPQHF
TGTGCCACCAGCAGAGATGGGCAGGGGATATGGCCCCAGCATTTT
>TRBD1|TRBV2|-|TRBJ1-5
CASRTGSGNQPQHF
TGTGCCAGCAGGACAGGGTCGGGCAATCAGCCCCAGCATTTT
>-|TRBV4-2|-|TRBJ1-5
CASSPSPAFGDKHQPQHF
TGTGCCAGCAGCCCAAGTCCGGCTTTCGGGGACAAGCATCAGCCCCAGCATTTT
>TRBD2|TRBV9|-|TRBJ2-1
CASSVRGGPDSYNEQFF
TGTGCCAGCAGCGTACGGGGGGGCCCCGACTCCTACAATGAGCAGTTCTTC
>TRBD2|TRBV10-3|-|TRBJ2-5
CAISSTSGGQETQYF
TGTGCCATCAGTTCGACTAGCGGGGGGCAAGAGACCCAGTACTTC
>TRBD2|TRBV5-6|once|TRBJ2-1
CASSLVLAGGNSNEQFF
TGTGCCAGCAGCTTGGTGTTAGCGGGAGGGAATTCCAATGAGCAGTTCTTC
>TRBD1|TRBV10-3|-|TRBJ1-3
CAIRETGAGNTIYF
TGTGCCATCAGGGAGACAGGGGCGGGAAACACCATATATTTT
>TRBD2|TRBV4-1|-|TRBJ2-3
CASSQRGAGGLFSSTDTQYF
TGCGCCAGCAGCCAACGGGGAGCGGGGGGGTTATTTTCTAGCACAGATACGCAGTATTTT
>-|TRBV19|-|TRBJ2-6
CAILSGANVLTF
TGTGCCATCCTCTCTGGGGCCAACGTCCTGACTTTC
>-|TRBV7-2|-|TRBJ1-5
CASSLAGAGLGQPQHF
TGTGCCAGCAGCTTAGCAGGGGCCGGGTTGGGGCAGCCCCAGCATTTT
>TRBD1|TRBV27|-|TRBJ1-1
CASRTGGGRAFF
TGTGCCAGCAGAACAGGGGGCGGGCGAGCTTTCTTT
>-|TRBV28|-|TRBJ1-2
CASVSRSHYGYTF
TGTGCCAGCGTGAGCCGCAGCCACTATGGCTACACCTTC
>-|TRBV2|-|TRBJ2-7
CASTTTFDSSGEQYF
TGTGCCAGCACCACAACCTTCGACAGCTCCGGTGAGCAGTACTTC